Each of the 17 T cell receptor beta chains below was sequenced from the same sample in a study of shared clonotypes between healthy human individuals. Some clones are missing from TCRdb's copy, which holds only in-frame ones; the method was immunoSEQ multiplex PCR. The sample lists 2 million to 2.5 million clones, 85% to 95% occurring once. In the naive CD8 group, cells lacked CD45RO and were positively selected for CCR7, so terminally differentiated effector memory CD45RA+ cells were left out. Sample: naive CD8+ T cells sorted from blood. Source of these receptors: a man aged 18 to 35 in good health.

This chain uses TRBV5-1 with TRBJ2-5; D call uncertain. The CDR3 spans 14 residues. Germline V lookup: CDR1 SGHRS, CDR2 YFSETQ. V was trimmed by 4 bases and J by 5 bases, leaving 15 bases between them. The CDR3, as DNA: TGCGCCAGCAGCCTGTCTCAAGGTTTGGAGACCCAGTACTTC. The encoded protein is CASSLSQGLETQYF.

The chain recombines TRBV4-1 with TRBJ2-3; 9 nucleotides match TRBD2. J lost 3 bases, V lost 4 bases, and 8 bases had no gene match. CDR3 length: 16 amino acids. Germline lookup yields CDR1 MGHRA and CDR2 YSYEKL. As DNA, the CDR3 is TGCGCCAGCAGCCCAGTAGCGGGGGACCTGACAGATACGCAGTATTTT. It codes for CASSPVAGDLTDTQYF.

The chain couples TRBV2 to TRBJ2-3; a possible D gene is TRBD2 (6 bases). CDR3 length equals 16 residues. Per the germline V gene, CDR1 is SNHLY and CDR2 is FYNNEI. V was pared by 4 bases and J by 2 bases, with 16 bases between. CDR3 region: CASSVPLAATTDTQYF. Written as DNA, the CDR3 is TGTGCCAGCAGTGTTCCCTTAGCGGCGACCACAGATACGCAGTATTTT.

The J gene is TRBJ2-1, the V gene TRBV29-1, with D unresolved. The CDR3 spans 14 residues. Trimming left V 3 bases short and J 0 bases short, with 9 bases between. The V gene's germline CDR1 is SQVTM and CDR2 ANQGSEA. The CDR3 nucleotides read TGCAGCGTTGATGTCGAAAGCTCCTACAATGAGCAGTTCTTC. This translates into CSVDVESSYNEQFF.

This clone showed up just once. This sequence joins TRBV11-2 and TRBJ2-7, with D maybe TRBD1 (5 bases). V was clipped by 0 bases and J by 4 bases, with 16 bases between them. The CDR3 has 16 amino acids. The V gene's germline CDR1 is SGHAT and CDR2 FQNNGV. The CDR3 region has the DNA TGTGCCAGCAGCTTAGATTACCGGGCAGGGTTTTACGAGCAGTACTTC. This sequence encodes CASSLDYRAGFYEQYF.

This clone came up once. This sequence joins TRBV7-2 and TRBJ2-7; 8 positions match TRBD1. This CDR3 region has 15 residues. Germline lookup yields CDR1 SGHTA and CDR2 FQGNSA. J gave up 2 bases and V 3 bases, and 6 bases lay outside the gene matches. The CDR3 loop reads CASSFGQGPTYEQYF. CDR3 DNA sequence: TGTGCCAGCAGCTTTGGACAGGGCCCTACCTACGAGCAGTACTTC.

This chain uses TRBV4-1 with TRBJ2-7; 7 positions match TRBD2. V gave up 1 base and J gave up 3 bases; unmatched junction bases: 6. There are 15 residues in the CDR3. Germline V CDR1 and CDR2: MGHRA, YSYEKL. The chain's CDR3 is CASSQAGGGNYEQYF. The CDR3 nucleotides read TGCGCCAGCAGCCAAGCCGGCGGGGGAAACTACGAGCAGTACTTC.

The CDR3 bases are TGCGCCAGCAGCTTGGAGGCCAGACCCAACACCATATATTTT. This sequence encodes CASSLEARPNTIYF. This rearrangement joins TRBV5-1 to TRBJ1-3; D unresolved. Germline V gives CDR1 SGHRS, CDR2 YFSETQ. The V and J ends lost 0 bases and 7 bases respectively, with 11 bases between them. The CDR3 has 14 amino acids.

This chain connects TRBV9 to TRBJ2-1, with D perhaps TRBD1 or TRBD2 (5 bases each). In germline, CDR1 is SGDLS, CDR2 YYNGEE. V gave up 4 bases and J gave up 4 bases, with 15 bases separating them. This CDR3 is built from 15 residues. CDR3 in amino acids: CASSPPMGVYNEQFF. The CDR3 bases are TGTGCCAGCAGCCCCCCCATGGGGGTGTACAATGAGCAGTTCTTC.

Notes on this clone: At the DNA level, this CDR3 is encoded by other sequences in the same sample as well. The chain combines TRBV30 with TRBJ2-7; D call uncertain. The CDR3 runs to 12 residues. Trimming left V 0 bases short and J 4 bases short, with 7 bases between. The germline V gene encodes CDR1 GTSNPN and CDR2 SVGIG (reference sequence). CDR3 bases: TGTGCCTGGAGTGTAGGTGGATACGAGCAGTACTTC. This codes for CAWSVGGYEQYF. The variable domain in full, completed from reference TRBV30 and TRBJ2-7, reads SQTIHQWPATLVQPVGSPLSLECTVEGTSNPNLYWYRQAAGRGLQLLFYSVGIGQISSEVPQNLSASRPQDRQFILSSKKLLLSDSGFYLCAWSVGGYEQYFGPGTRLTVT.

The chain employs TRBV27 and TRBJ2-1; D may be TRBD1 or TRBD2 (6 bases each). CDR1 is MNHEY, CDR2 SMNVEV, per germline (reference sequence). The CDR3 length is 15 residues. V gave up 0 bases and J gave up 9 bases, with 15 bases separating them. CDR3 DNA sequence: TGTGCCAGCAGTTTATCGGCGGAGGGGGAGGTTGAGCAGTTCTTC. Encoded protein: CASSLSAEGEVEQFF.

The rearrangement links TRBV11-2 to TRBJ2-7, with D possibly TRBD2 on 5 matching bases. The length of the CDR3 is 16 residues. Between the trimmed V and J ends, which lost 11 bases and 0 bases, there was a span of 23 bases. Germline V gives CDR1 SGHAT, CDR2 FQNNGV. CDR3 DNA: TGTGCCTCCAGAGGGCCGGGCTCGGGCTCCTCCTACGAGCAGTACTTC. It translates to CASRGPGSGSSYEQYF.

The J gene is TRBJ2-5, the V gene TRBV9, with a weak D call TRBD1 (6 bases). The germline gives CDR1 SGDLS, CDR2 YYNGEE. Trimming cost V 3 bases and J 2 bases, with 11 bases left between them. The CDR3 has 14 residues. The CDR3 loop is CASSATGIQETQYF. Written as DNA, the CDR3 is TGTGCCAGCAGCGCAACAGGGATTCAAGAGACCCAGTACTTC.

This rearrangement joins TRBV4-3 to TRBJ2-4, with D possibly being TRBD2 (5 bases). The CDR3 extends over 17 amino acids. CDR1 is LGHNA and CDR2 is YSLEER in the germline V gene. V was pared by 0 bases and J by 3 bases, with 15 bases between. The DNA of the CDR3 is TGCGCCAGCAGCCAAGATCCGGGCGACGGAGGCAAAAACATTCAGTACTTC. Protein: CASSQDPGDGGKNIQYF.

This clone was counted a single time. V and J are TRBV29-1 and TRBJ1-2, with TRBD1 identical over 7 bases. After removal of 1 base from V and 1 base from J, the junction contained 3 bases not matched to a gene. CDR1 and CDR2 (germline): SQVTM, ANQGSEA. The CDR3 length is 14 residues. CDR3 loop: CSVEVQGGNYGYTF. The CDR3 DNA sequence: TGCAGCGTTGAAGTGCAGGGGGGTAACTATGGCTACACCTTC.

The gene calls are TRBV7-9 and TRBJ1-2; perhaps TRBD1 as D (5 bases). This CDR3 has 12 amino acids. With 5 bases removed from V and 4 bases from J, the gap between germline ends came to 8 bases. Germline V gene data show CDR1 as SEHNR and CDR2 as FQNEAQ (reference sequence). The CDR3 region is CASSAGTYGYTF. DNA of the CDR3: TGTGCCAGCAGCGCCGGGACCTATGGCTACACCTTC.

Comments on this clone: At the DNA level, this CDR3 is encoded by other sequences in the same sample as well. The chain has TRBV7-9 and TRBJ2-2, with D possibly TRBD2 on 5 matching bases. The V end was cut by 7 bases, the J end by 1 base, with 7 bases between. This CDR3 is 13 amino acids long. Per the germline V gene, CDR1 is SEHNR and CDR2 is FQNEAQ (reference sequence). The CDR3 DNA sequence: TGTGCCAGCATCCGGGGGAACACCGGGGAGCTGTTTTTT. Amino acids: CASIRGNTGELFF.